The rows below give T cell receptor beta chains drawn from one sample of a study of regulatory T cells in long-lasting Graves disease. TCRdb independently ran MiXCR on the multiplex PCR reads; one entry per CDR3 protein. The sample lists roughly 700,000 distinct CDR3 sequences, 25% to 35% seen once, with around 42% in the top ten. This sample comprised peripheral blood mononuclear cells (PBMCs), obtained when the disease was refractory, from a patient treated with antithyroid drugs. Receptor source: a female donor with Graves disease. CDR3s include the opening cysteine and the closing phenylalanine or tryptophan. The D gene is left open where the match is weak. Clone size is given for some rows only: seen once, a few or many times, or a class if the clone is expanded.

TRBV10-3	TRBJ2-3	TRBD2	few	CAISEVSGSADTQYF	TGTGCCATCAGTGAGGTTAGCGGGAGTGCAGATACGCAGTATTTT
TRBV3-1	TRBJ1-5	.	.	CASSQAQQGSPQHF	TGTGCCAGCAGCCAGGCCCAGCAGGGGAGCCCCCAGCATTTT
TRBV28	TRBJ2-3	.	few	CASSANRASRADTQYF	TGTGCCAGCAGTGCTAACCGGGCCTCGAGGGCAGATACGCAGTATTTT
TRBV15	TRBJ2-4	TRBD2	.	CATSRDSGRAVNIQCF	TGTGCCACCAGCAGAGACAGCGGGAGGGCCGTGAACATTCAGTGCTTC
TRBV6-5	TRBJ1-2	.	few	CASSYSRTDNYGYTF	TGTGCCAGCAGTTACTCGAGGACGGATAACTATGGCTACACCTTC
TRBV9	TRBJ1-2	.	.	CASGRQSSGYTF	TGTGCCAGCGGCCGACAGTCGTCGGGCTACACCTTC
TRBV6-1	TRBJ1-5	TRBD1	.	CASQQGAEQPQHF	TGTGCCAGCCAACAGGGGGCAGAGCAGCCCCAGCATTTT
TRBV10-3	TRBJ1-1	.	few	CAISERFTEAFF	TGTGCCATCAGTGAAAGGTTCACTGAAGCTTTCTTT
TRBV19	TRBJ1-1	.	few	CASSAETENTEAFF	TGTGCCAGTAGTGCGGAGACAGAGAACACTGAAGCTTTCTTT
TRBV12-3/TRBV12-4	TRBJ2-7	.	many	CASKEGGSYEQYF	TGTGCCAGCAAGGAGGGCGGCTCCTACGAGCAGTACTTC
TRBV6-1	TRBJ2-2	TRBD1	.	CASRSTGQGGTGELFF	TGTGCCAGCAGATCAACTGGACAGGGGGGTACCGGGGAGCTGTTTTTT
TRBV11-2	TRBJ1-6	.	few	CASSLGRRVFNSPLHF	TGTGCCAGCAGCCTGGGGAGGAGAGTATTCAATTCACCCCTCCACTTT
TRBV15	TRBJ2-5	TRBD2	many	CATSTSGRRQETQYF	TGTGCCACCAGCACTAGCGGGAGGCGTCAAGAGACCCAGTACTTC
TRBV29-1	TRBJ1-1	.	.	CSATMNTEAFF	TGCAGCGCAACTATGAACACTGAAGCTTTCTTT
TRBV11-2	TRBJ2-5	.	many	CASSLGGEQETQYF	TGTGCCAGCAGCTTAGGTGGAGAACAAGAGACCCAGTACTTC
TRBV7-3	TRBJ2-7	TRBD2	.	CASSQGTSGEQYF	TGTGCCAGCAGCCAAGGGACTAGCGGCGAGCAGTACTTC
TRBV12-3/TRBV12-4	TRBJ2-2	.	many	CASSLGVTGELFF	TGTGCCAGCAGTTTAGGCGTCACCGGGGAGCTGTTTTTT
TRBV2	TRBJ2-4	.	many	CASSASGQNIQYF	TGTGCCAGCAGTGCTTCGGGCCAAAACATTCAGTACTTC
TRBV20-1	TRBJ2-2	.	.	CSARDGGTNTGELFF	TGCAGTGCTAGAGATGGCGGGACGAACACCGGGGAGCTGTTTTTT
TRBV6-2/TRBV6-3	TRBJ1-2	TRBD1	.	CASSYSGGANYGYTF	TGTGCCAGCAGTTACTCAGGGGGCGCAAACTATGGCTACACCTTC
TRBV28	TRBJ2-6	TRBD1	.	CASRTGTQRPGANVLTF	TGTGCCAGCAGGACAGGGACACAGCGGCCTGGGGCCAACGTCCTGACTTTC
TRBV27	TRBJ1-2	.	few	CASSFGPNTNYGYTF	TGTGCCAGCAGTTTTGGGCCAAATACTAACTATGGCTACACCTTC
TRBV29-1	TRBJ1-2	.	few	CSVDGTNYGYTF	TGCAGCGTGGACGGGACCAACTATGGCTACACCTTC
TRBV12-3/TRBV12-4	TRBJ1-3	.	once	CAGSLVVQVRFSGNTIYF	TGTGCCGGCAGTTTAGTGGTACAGGTCCGTTTCTCTGGAAACACCATATATTTT
TRBV20-1	TRBJ1-3	.	few	CSALGGSSGNTIYF	TGCAGCGCCTTGGGGGGGAGCTCTGGAAACACCATATATTTT
TRBV6-1	TRBJ2-7	TRBD1	few	CASSDRDSSYEQYF	TGTGCCAGCAGTGACCGGGACAGTAGCTACGAGCAGTACTTC
TRBV7-2	TRBJ1-2	.	many	CASSPAGEYGYTF	TGTGCCAGCAGCCCGGCGGGGGAATATGGCTACACCTTC
TRBV28	TRBJ1-4	TRBD1	.	CASSPGTGKEKLFF	TGTGCCAGCAGTCCCGGGACAGGGAAAGAAAAACTGTTTTTT
TRBV6-1	TRBJ1-2	TRBD1	.	CAIGQGDGYTF	TGTGCCATCGGACAGGGTGATGGCTACACCTTC
TRBV10-3	TRBJ1-5	TRBD1	few	CAISAGDSGIGQPQHF	TGTGCCATCAGTGCGGGGGACAGCGGGATCGGTCAGCCCCAGCATTTT
TRBV15	TRBJ1-2	.	.	CATSRVGVGQSYGYTF	TGTGCCACCAGCAGAGTAGGTGTAGGACAGTCTTATGGCTACACCTTC
TRBV4-1	TRBJ1-1	.	.	CASSLKPTTEAFF	TGCGCCAGCAGCTTGAAACCCACCACTGAAGCTTTCTTT
TRBV11-3	TRBJ2-7	TRBD2	.	CASSSGTSGRSHEQYF	TGTGCCAGCAGCTCCGGGACTAGCGGGAGGTCCCACGAGCAGTACTTC
TRBV6-9	TRBJ2-5	.	.	CASSYFGWLETQYF	TGTGCCAGCAGTTACTTTGGGTGGTTGGAGACCCAGTACTTC
TRBV6-1	TRBJ1-2	TRBD1	.	CASSPGQDLANYGYTF	TGTGCCAGCAGTCCGGGACAGGACTTAGCTAACTATGGCTACACCTTC
TRBV20-1	TRBJ1-2	.	few	CSAMRRNYGYTF	TGCAGTGCTATGCGTCGTAACTATGGCTACACCTTC
TRBV9	TRBJ1-2	TRBD1	.	CASSVEGTGLNGLPSTGYTF	TGTGCCAGCAGCGTAGAGGGGACAGGTTTAAATGGATTACCCTCGACTGGCTACACCTTC
TRBV10-1	TRBJ2-5	.	many	CASSPDLGETQYF	TGCGCCAGCAGTCCGGACCTAGGAGAGACCCAGTACTTC
TRBV7-9	TRBJ2-5	TRBD1	.	CASSSRGTGQETQYF	TGTGCCAGCAGCTCCAGGGGGACGGGCCAAGAGACCCAGTACTTC
TRBV20-1	TRBJ1-2	.	.	CSANEGDSGYTF	TGCAGTGCTAACGAGGGGGATTCTGGCTACACCTTC
TRBV12-3/TRBV12-4	TRBJ2-1	.	.	CASSLQRLHEQFF	TGTGCCAGCAGTTTACAACGGCTCCATGAGCAGTTCTTC
TRBV14	TRBJ2-7	TRBD2	.	CASSQDEASGYSYEQYF	TGTGCCAGCAGCCAAGATGAGGCTAGCGGATACTCCTACGAGCAGTACTTC